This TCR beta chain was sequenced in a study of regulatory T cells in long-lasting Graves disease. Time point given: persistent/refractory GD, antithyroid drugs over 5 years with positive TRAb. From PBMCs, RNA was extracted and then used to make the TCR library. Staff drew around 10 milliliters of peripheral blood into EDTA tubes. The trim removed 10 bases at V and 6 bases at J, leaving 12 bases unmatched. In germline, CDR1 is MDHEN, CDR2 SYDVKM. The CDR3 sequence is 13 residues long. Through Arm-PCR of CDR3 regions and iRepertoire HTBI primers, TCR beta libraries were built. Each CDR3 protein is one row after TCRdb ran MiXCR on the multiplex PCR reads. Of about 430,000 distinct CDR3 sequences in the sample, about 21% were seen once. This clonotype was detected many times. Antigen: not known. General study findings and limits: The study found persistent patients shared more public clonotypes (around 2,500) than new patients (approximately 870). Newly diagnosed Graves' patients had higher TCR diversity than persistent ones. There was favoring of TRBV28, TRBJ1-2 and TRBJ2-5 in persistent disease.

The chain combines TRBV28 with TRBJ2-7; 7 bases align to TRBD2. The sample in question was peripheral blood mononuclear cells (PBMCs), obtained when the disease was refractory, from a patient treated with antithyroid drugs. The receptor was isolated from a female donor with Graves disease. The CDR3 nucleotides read TGTGCCACCAGACCGGGGGGTCTATCCGAGCAGTACTTC. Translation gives CATRPGGLSEQYF.